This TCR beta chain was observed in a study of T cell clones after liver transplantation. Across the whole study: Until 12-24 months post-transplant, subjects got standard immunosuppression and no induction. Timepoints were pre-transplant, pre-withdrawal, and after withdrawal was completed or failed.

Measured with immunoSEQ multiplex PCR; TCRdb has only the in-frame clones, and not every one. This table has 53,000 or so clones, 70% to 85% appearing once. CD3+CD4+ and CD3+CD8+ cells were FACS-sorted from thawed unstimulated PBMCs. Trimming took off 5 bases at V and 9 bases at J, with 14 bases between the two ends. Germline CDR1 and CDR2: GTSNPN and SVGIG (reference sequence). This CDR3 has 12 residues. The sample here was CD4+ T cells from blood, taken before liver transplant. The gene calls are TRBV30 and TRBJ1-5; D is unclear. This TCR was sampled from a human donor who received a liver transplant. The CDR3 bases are TGTGCCTGGGCCAGGCGCCTTGGGCCCCAGCATTTT. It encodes CAWARRLGPQHF.